The rows below give T cell receptor beta chains drawn from one sample of a study of PD-1 blockade in classical Hodgkin lymphoma. The method was immunoSEQ multiplex PCR; TCRdb's version includes in-frame clones alone and lacks a portion of them. The sample shows some 41,000 clones, almost 90% of them seen only once. The sample was peripheral blood mononuclear cells (PBMCs), taken before the second cycle of nivolumab. Source of these receptors: a human donor with classical Hodgkin lymphoma. CDR3s include the opening cysteine and the closing phenylalanine or tryptophan. D genes are given only for firm matches. For some rows the clone size is stated as once, few or many, or as a class when expanded; others skip it.

CDR3nt: TGTGCCACCAGGAGGAAAGTAGACAGGAGCGACATTCAGTACTTC
CDR3aa: CATRRKVDRSDIQYF
v_gene: TRBV5-5
abundance: .
d_gene: .
j_gene: TRBJ2-4

CDR3nt: TGTGCCAGCAGTCCCGGGACAGACACAGATACGCAGTATTTT
CDR3aa: CASSPGTDTDTQYF
v_gene: TRBV2
abundance: .
d_gene: TRBD1
j_gene: TRBJ2-3

CDR3nt: TGTGCCAGCAGTTACTCGAATAGAGGGGTAGATACGCAGTATTTT
CDR3aa: CASSYSNRGVDTQYF
v_gene: TRBV6-5
abundance: .
d_gene: .
j_gene: TRBJ2-3

CDR3nt: TGTGCCAGTAGTAAGACTAGCGGCGCCACCGGGGAGCTGTTTTTT
CDR3aa: CASSKTSGATGELFF
v_gene: TRBV19
abundance: .
d_gene: TRBD2
j_gene: TRBJ2-2

CDR3nt: TGTGCCAGCAGACAGTTCTCGAATTCACCCCTCCACTTT
CDR3aa: CASRQFSNSPLHF
v_gene: TRBV27
abundance: .
d_gene: .
j_gene: TRBJ1-6

CDR3nt: TGCGCCAGCACCCGCGGGAGCGGCGCAGATACGCAGTATTTT
CDR3aa: CASTRGSGADTQYF
v_gene: TRBV4-1
abundance: .
d_gene: TRBD2
j_gene: TRBJ2-3

CDR3nt: TGTGCCAGCAGCCGCAAAGTAGGGAAGTATGGGACTGAAGCTTTCTTT
CDR3aa: CASSRKVGKYGTEAFF
v_gene: TRBV14
abundance: .
d_gene: .
j_gene: TRBJ1-1

CDR3nt: TGTGCCAGCAGCGAAAACGCCGGGACAGGGTCCGAGCAGTACTTC
CDR3aa: CASSENAGTGSEQYF
v_gene: TRBV7-6
abundance: few
d_gene: TRBD1
j_gene: TRBJ2-7

CDR3nt: TGTGCCAGCAGCCTGGGTAGCGGGAGGAGCACAGATACGCAGTATTTT
CDR3aa: CASSLGSGRSTDTQYF
v_gene: TRBV2
abundance: few
d_gene: TRBD2
j_gene: TRBJ2-3

CDR3nt: TGCGCCAGCATAGAGGTAGTTTACAATGAGCAGTTCTTC
CDR3aa: CASIEVVYNEQFF
v_gene: TRBV10-2
abundance: .
d_gene: .
j_gene: TRBJ2-1

CDR3nt: TGTGCCAGCTCACCACCTTCCGGCAGCACCTACGAGCAGTACTTC
CDR3aa: CASSPPSGSTYEQYF
v_gene: TRBV18
abundance: .
d_gene: .
j_gene: TRBJ2-7

CDR3nt: TGCGCCAGCAGCCCTAAGGGGAAGAGTTTCGAGCAGTACTTC
CDR3aa: CASSPKGKSFEQYF
v_gene: TRBV4-1
abundance: .
d_gene: .
j_gene: TRBJ2-7

CDR3nt: TGTGCCAGTAGTGAAGGGCGGAGCCTAGGTAAGCAGTTCTTC
CDR3aa: CASSEGRSLGKQFF
v_gene: TRBV19
abundance: .
d_gene: .
j_gene: TRBJ2-1

CDR3nt: TGCAGTGGTTGCTGGGACACAAACACCGGGGAGCTGTTTTTT
CDR3aa: CSGCWDTNTGELFF
v_gene: TRBV29-1
abundance: .
d_gene: .
j_gene: TRBJ2-2

CDR3nt: TGTGCCAGCAGCTTAATTGCAGGGGGGTTTGGTGGTGAGCAGTTCTTC
CDR3aa: CASSLIAGGFGGEQFF
v_gene: TRBV7-3
abundance: .
d_gene: .
j_gene: TRBJ2-1

CDR3nt: TGTGCCAGCAGTTACTTTGGGGCGGACTACGAGCAGTACTTC
CDR3aa: CASSYFGADYEQYF
v_gene: TRBV27
abundance: .
d_gene: .
j_gene: TRBJ2-7

CDR3nt: TGTGCCAGCAGCTTTCCGGGACAGGGGTCCTACGAGCAGTACTTC
CDR3aa: CASSFPGQGSYEQYF
v_gene: TRBV11-3
abundance: .
d_gene: TRBD1
j_gene: TRBJ2-7

CDR3nt: TGTGCCAGCAGCTTCCCGGGCGGGGGTAGCACAGATACGCAGTATTTT
CDR3aa: CASSFPGGGSTDTQYF
v_gene: TRBV5-4
abundance: .
d_gene: TRBD2
j_gene: TRBJ2-3

CDR3nt: TGCAGTGCTGGGCCCGAAAAACTGTTTTTT
CDR3aa: CSAGPEKLFF
v_gene: TRBV20-1
abundance: once
d_gene: .
j_gene: TRBJ1-4

CDR3nt: TGTGCCTGGAGTGTGGATCCGGGGGACCTTATTAGCAATCAGCCCCAGCATTTT
CDR3aa: CAWSVDPGDLISNQPQHF
v_gene: TRBV30
abundance: .
d_gene: .
j_gene: TRBJ1-5

CDR3nt: TGTGCCACCAGCAGCGCCGGAACAGGGGAAATTAAGGATGGCTACACCTTC
CDR3aa: CATSSAGTGEIKDGYTF
v_gene: TRBV15
abundance: medium-sized
d_gene: TRBD1
j_gene: TRBJ1-2

CDR3nt: TGCGCCAGCAGTGAGAAAGGGGTGGACACTGAAGCTTTCTTT
CDR3aa: CASSEKGVDTEAFF
v_gene: TRBV10-1
abundance: .
d_gene: .
j_gene: TRBJ1-1

CDR3nt: TGTGCCAGCAGCTTCAGCGGGCCCACGCCCTACGAGCAGTACTTC
CDR3aa: CASSFSGPTPYEQYF
v_gene: TRBV7-9
abundance: .
d_gene: .
j_gene: TRBJ2-7

CDR3nt: TGTGCCAGCAGCCCCGGGACAGGGGACTATGGCTACACCTTC
CDR3aa: CASSPGTGDYGYTF
v_gene: TRBV7-3
abundance: .
d_gene: TRBD1
j_gene: TRBJ1-2

CDR3nt: TGTGCCAGCAGAGAACCCGACAGGGTGGGTCAGCCCCAGCATTTT
CDR3aa: CASREPDRVGQPQHF
v_gene: TRBV6-1
abundance: once
d_gene: TRBD1
j_gene: TRBJ1-5

CDR3nt: TGTGCCAGCTCACCACAGGGGGCCGGTGGGGAGCTGTTTTTT
CDR3aa: CASSPQGAGGELFF
v_gene: TRBV18
abundance: .
d_gene: TRBD1
j_gene: TRBJ2-2

CDR3nt: TGTGCCAGCTGTGGGTTAGCCAAAAACATTCAGTACTTC
CDR3aa: CASCGLAKNIQYF
v_gene: TRBV6-5
abundance: .
d_gene: .
j_gene: TRBJ2-4

CDR3nt: TGTGCCAGCAGCTTGGGAGGGGGAGGGATTTTCGCTGAAGCTTTCTTT
CDR3aa: CASSLGGGGIFAEAFF
v_gene: TRBV5-6
abundance: .
d_gene: .
j_gene: TRBJ1-1

CDR3nt: TGTGCCAGCAACAAACTCGGGGGGCGCAGAGAGACCCAGTACTTC
CDR3aa: CASNKLGGRRETQYF
v_gene: TRBV6-5
abundance: .
d_gene: .
j_gene: TRBJ2-5